A selection of T cell receptor beta chains follows, all from one sample in a study of blood T cells in healthy people across ages. TCRdb called the 5' RACE reads again in MiXCR, with one record for every CDR3 protein. Of 730,000 or so distinct CDR3 sequences in the sample, over 40% were seen once. Source material: blood. Receptor source: a man older than 75 in good health. CDR3s include the opening cysteine and the closing phenylalanine or tryptophan. The D gene is left open where the match is weak. Clone size is shown for a subset of rows, as once, few, many or a class of expanded clone.

>TRBJ2-7|TRBV18|.|few
CASSRRTGTYEQYF
TGTGCCAGCTCACGTCGGACGGGTACCTACGAGCAGTACTTC
>TRBJ2-4|TRBV12-3/TRBV12-4|.|.
CASSLAGTSYERYF
TGTGCCAGCAGTTTGGCCGGGACCTCCTACGAGCGGTACTTC
>TRBJ2-7|TRBV7-2|.|few
CASSVGYYEQYF
TGTGCCAGCAGCGTAGGGTACTACGAGCAGTACTTC
>TRBJ1-2|TRBV20-1|.|few
CSAGSPGGAGYTF
TGCAGTGCTGGTAGTCCAGGAGGTGCTGGCTACACCTTC
>TRBJ2-3|TRBV20-1|.|.
CSAPPGRRGTDTQYF
TGCAGTGCTCCCCCCGGACGGAGGGGCACAGATACGCAGTATTTT
>TRBJ2-7|TRBV29-1|TRBD2|many
CSVRLAGAREQYF
TGCAGCGTCAGACTAGCGGGAGCGCGGGAGCAGTACTTC
>TRBJ2-3|TRBV11-1|TRBD1|few
CASTPGRDRVQDTQYF
TGTGCCAGCACCCCCGGTCGGGACAGGGTCCAAGATACGCAGTATTTT
>TRBJ2-7|TRBV9|.|.
CASSVALGGGLTYNEQYF
TGTGCCAGCAGCGTAGCTTTAGGCGGGGGCCTAACGTACAATGAGCAGTACTTC
>TRBJ2-6|TRBV28|.|many
CASSSRSGANVLTF
TGTGCCAGCAGTTCGAGATCTGGGGCCAACGTCCTGACTTTC
>TRBJ1-2|TRBV30|.|.
CAWSQGAGYGYTF
TGTGCCTGGAGCCAAGGGGCCGGCTATGGCTACACCTTC
>TRBJ2-3|TRBV6-2/TRBV6-3|TRBD1|few
CASSYQGQFSTDTQYF
TGTGCCAGCAGTTACCAGGGACAGTTTAGCACAGATACGCAGTATTTT
>TRBJ2-3|TRBV7-2|TRBD2|.
CASSQTSGGFVDTQYF
TGTGCCAGCAGCCAGACTAGCGGGGGGTTTGTCGATACGCAGTATTTT
>TRBJ2-1|TRBV6-2/TRBV6-3|.|few
CASSSMGYEQFF
TGTGCCAGCAGTTCGATGGGGTATGAGCAGTTCTTC
>TRBJ2-7|TRBV6-6|.|.
CASSGGAYEQYF
TGTGCCAGCAGTGGGGGTGCCTACGAGCAGTACTTC
>TRBJ2-1|TRBV9|.|.
CASSSRATGLGGEQFF
TGTGCCAGCAGCTCCAGGGCAACTGGCCTGGGAGGTGAGCAGTTCTTC
>TRBJ2-5|TRBV5-4|.|.
CASSPRGAGETQYF
TGTGCCAGCAGCCCGAGGGGGGCAGGTGAGACCCAGTACTTC
>TRBJ2-4|TRBV12-3/TRBV12-4|TRBD2|once
CASTLAGGTKNIQYF
TGTGCCAGCACCCTAGCGGGAGGGACTAAAAACATTCAGTACTTC
>TRBJ2-5|TRBV7-2|.|.
CASSLAGSLEQYF
TGTGCCAGCAGCTTAGCGGGGTCGCTTGAGCAGTACTTC
>TRBJ2-3|TRBV2|TRBD2|.
CASSELAGTDTQYF
TGTGCCAGCAGTGAGCTAGCGGGCACAGATACGCAGTATTTT
>TRBJ2-1|TRBV20-1|TRBD2|.
CSAPTSGGASFF
TGCAGTGCGCCGACTAGCGGGGGGGCATCGTTCTTC
>TRBJ2-7|TRBV20-1|TRBD2|many
CSATGEGPRNYEQYF
TGCAGTGCTACGGGGGAGGGCCCCCGAAACTACGAGCAGTACTTC
>TRBJ1-1|TRBV12-3/TRBV12-4|.|.
CASSFVSAERGDTEAFF
TGTGCCAGCAGTTTCGTATCGGCAGAGAGGGGTGACACTGAAGCTTTCTTT
>TRBJ1-2|TRBV6-2/TRBV6-3|.|few
CASSYKSGHSNINYGYTF
TGTGCCAGCAGTTATAAGTCGGGACACAGCAACATTAACTATGGCTACACCTTC
>TRBJ2-4|TRBV28|TRBD1|.
CASSLQGGENIQYF
TGTGCCAGCAGTTTGCAAGGGGGCGAGAACATTCAGTACTTC
>TRBJ2-5|TRBV5-1|.|many
CASSSQQGWDPRETQYF
TGCGCCAGCAGCTCCCAGCAGGGGTGGGACCCTCGGGAGACCCAGTACTTC
>TRBJ2-3|TRBV20-1|TRBD2|.
CSAISGGKDTQYF
TGCAGTGCTATTAGCGGGGGTAAAGATACGCAGTATTTT
>TRBJ2-1|TRBV6-5|TRBD2|few
CASSNGGASSYNEQFF
TGTGCCAGCAGCAACGGGGGGGCTTCATCCTACAATGAGCAGTTCTTC
>TRBJ2-1|TRBV20-1|TRBD2|.
CSGAGGSNEQFF
TGCAGTGGAGCGGGAGGGTCCAATGAGCAGTTCTTC
>TRBJ1-4|TRBV5-1|.|.
CASSAPGPATNEKLFF
TGCGCCAGCAGCGCACCGGGACCTGCAACTAATGAAAAACTGTTTTTT
>TRBJ2-5|TRBV27|TRBD2|.
CAGSFVAGVGETQYF
TGTGCCGGCAGTTTTGTAGCGGGAGTGGGAGAGACCCAGTACTTC
>TRBJ2-5|TRBV18|TRBD2|few
CASSPRTSGGPETQYF
TGTGCCAGCTCACCAAGGACTAGCGGGGGCCCGGAGACCCAGTACTTC
>TRBJ2-5|TRBV2|TRBD1|few
CASRRDSEETQYF
TGTGCCAGCAGAAGGGACAGCGAAGAGACCCAGTACTTC
>TRBJ1-4|TRBV4-3|.|.
CASSQDTGNQDEKLFF
TGCGCCAGCAGCCAAGATACGGGCAATCAGGATGAAAAACTGTTTTTT
>TRBJ2-7|TRBV5-1|TRBD2|.
CASSLGQREDEQYF
TGCGCCAGCAGCTTGGGACAGCGGGAAGACGAGCAGTACTTC
>TRBJ2-1|TRBV20-1|TRBD2|.
CSAALAGFNNERFF
TGCAGTGCCGCCCTAGCGGGATTTAACAATGAGCGGTTCTTC
>TRBJ2-1|TRBV6-2/TRBV6-3|TRBD2|few
CASSYFGTSGGYNEQFF
TGTGCCAGCAGTTACTTCGGGACTAGCGGGGGCTACAATGAGCAGTTCTTC
>TRBJ2-1|TRBV7-3|.|.
CASSLTSGHSYNEQFF
TGTGCCAGCAGCTTAACTAGCGGCCACTCCTACAATGAGCAGTTCTTC
>TRBJ1-2|TRBV30|.|.
CAWSRQEGGYTF
TGTGCCTGGAGTCGTCAGGAGGGGGGCTACACCTTC
>TRBJ2-7|TRBV7-2|.|few
CASSLASRASEQYF
TGTGCCAGCAGCTTAGCCTCACGGGCGAGTGAGCAGTACTTC
>TRBJ2-3|TRBV11-2|.|few
CASSLGVAPGTDTQYF
TGTGCCAGCAGCTTAGGTGTGGCCCCCGGCACAGATACGCAGTATTTT
>TRBJ2-4|TRBV3-1|.|.
CASSQSHGAKNIQYF
TGTGCCAGCAGCCAAAGTCATGGGGCCAAAAACATTCAGTACTTC
>TRBJ2-3|TRBV20-1|TRBD2|.
CSARDYGGESTDTQYF
TGCAGTGCTAGAGATTACGGGGGGGAAAGCACAGATACGCAGTATTTT
>TRBJ2-1|TRBV4-3|TRBD1|.
CASSQAGQTSAHEQFF
TGCGCCAGCAGCCAAGCGGGACAGACGTCGGCCCATGAGCAGTTCTTC
>TRBJ1-1|TRBV11-3|.|few
CASSLTMNTEAFF
TGTGCCAGCAGCTTAACCATGAACACTGAAGCTTTCTTT
>TRBJ2-5|TRBV7-2|TRBD2|few
CASSPWGSGGSQETQYF
TGTGCCAGCAGCCCCTGGGGTAGCGGGGGGTCTCAAGAGACCCAGTACTTC
>TRBJ2-7|TRBV21-1|.|few
CASSKAKRTYEQYF
TGTGCCAGCAGCAAAGCAAAGAGAACCTACGAGCAGTACTTC
>TRBJ1-6|TRBV7-8|TRBD1|few
CASSLVRQGAKSYNSPLHF
TGTGCCAGCAGCTTAGTTCGGCAGGGGGCGAAGTCCTATAATTCACCCCTCCACTTT
>TRBJ2-3|TRBV25-1|TRBD2|once
CASSEGTSGGARDTQYF
TGTGCCAGCAGTGAAGGGACTAGCGGGGGGGCCAGGGATACGCAGTATTTT
>TRBJ2-7|TRBV6-5|.|.
CASSYTSVDPYEQYF
TGTGCCAGCAGTTATACGTCAGTAGACCCCTACGAGCAGTACTTC
>TRBJ2-1|TRBV4-2|.|few
CASSRARGSTNEQFF
TGTGCCAGCAGCCGGGCGAGGGGATCCACCAATGAGCAGTTCTTC